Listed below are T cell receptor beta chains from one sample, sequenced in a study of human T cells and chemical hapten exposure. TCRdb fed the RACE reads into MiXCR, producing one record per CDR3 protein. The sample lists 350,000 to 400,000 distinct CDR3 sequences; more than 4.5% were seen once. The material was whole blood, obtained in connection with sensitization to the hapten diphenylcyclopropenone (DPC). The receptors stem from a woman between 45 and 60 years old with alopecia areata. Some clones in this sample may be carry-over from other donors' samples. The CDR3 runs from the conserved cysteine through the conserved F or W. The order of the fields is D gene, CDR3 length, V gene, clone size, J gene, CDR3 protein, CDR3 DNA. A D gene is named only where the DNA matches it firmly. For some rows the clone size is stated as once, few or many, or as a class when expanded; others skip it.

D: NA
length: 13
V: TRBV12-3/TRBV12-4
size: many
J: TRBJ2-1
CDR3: CASSPPAGVEQFF
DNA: TGTGCCAGCAGTCCCCCCGCCGGGGTCGAGCAGTTCTTC

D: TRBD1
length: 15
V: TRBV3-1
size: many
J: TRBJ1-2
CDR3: CASSPSDRESSGYTF
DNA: TGTGCCAGCAGCCCCTCCGACAGGGAGTCGTCCGGCTACACCTTC

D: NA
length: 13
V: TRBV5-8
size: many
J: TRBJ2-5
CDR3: CASSLGLKQTQYF
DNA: TGTGCCAGCAGCTTAGGATTGAAGCAGACCCAGTACTTC

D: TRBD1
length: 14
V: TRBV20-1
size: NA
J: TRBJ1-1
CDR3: CSASGQGANTEAFF
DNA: TGCAGTGCTTCCGGACAGGGGGCGAACACTGAAGCTTTCTTT

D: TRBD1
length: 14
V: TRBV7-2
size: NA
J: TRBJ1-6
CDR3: CASSGQAYNSPLHF
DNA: TGTGCCAGCAGCGGACAGGCGTATAATTCACCCCTCCACTTT

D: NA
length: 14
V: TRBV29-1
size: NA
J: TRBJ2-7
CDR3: CSVLQLASSYEQYF
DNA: TGCAGCGTCCTCCAACTTGCGAGCTCCTACGAGCAGTACTTC

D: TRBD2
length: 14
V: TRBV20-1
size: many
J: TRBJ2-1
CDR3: CSARVAGGRNEQFF
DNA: TGCAGTGCTCGAGTAGCGGGGGGGAGGAATGAGCAGTTCTTC

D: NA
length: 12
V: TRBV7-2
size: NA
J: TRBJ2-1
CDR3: CASSSWDKGPFF
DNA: TGTGCCAGCAGCTCCTGGGACAAGGGGCCCTTCTTC

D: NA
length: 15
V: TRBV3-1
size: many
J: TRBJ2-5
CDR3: CASSQAGESPWTQYF
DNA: TGTGCCAGCAGCCAAGCGGGGGAAAGTCCCTGGACCCAGTACTTC

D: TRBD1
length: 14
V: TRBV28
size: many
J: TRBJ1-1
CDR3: CASSLQGAYTEAFF
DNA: TGTGCCAGCAGTTTACAGGGGGCTTACACTGAAGCTTTCTTT

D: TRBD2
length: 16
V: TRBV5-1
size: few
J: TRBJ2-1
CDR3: CASSSGTSGRSYEQFF
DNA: TGCGCCAGCAGCTCCGGGACTAGCGGGAGGAGTTATGAGCAGTTCTTC

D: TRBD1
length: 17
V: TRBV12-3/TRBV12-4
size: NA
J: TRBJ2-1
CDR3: CASSFTVGQGIYNEQFF
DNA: TGTGCCAGCAGTTTTACAGTAGGACAGGGGATCTACAATGAGCAGTTCTTC

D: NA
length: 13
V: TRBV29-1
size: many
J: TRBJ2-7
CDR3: CSVEASSGYEQYF
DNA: TGCAGCGTTGAAGCTTCCTCGGGGTACGAGCAGTACTTC

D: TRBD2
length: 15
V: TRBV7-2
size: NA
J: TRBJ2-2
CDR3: CASSPPGGRTGELFF
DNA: TGTGCCAGCAGCCCCCCGGGCGGGAGGACCGGGGAGCTGTTTTTT

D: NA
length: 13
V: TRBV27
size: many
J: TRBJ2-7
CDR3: CASSLLPGGEQYF
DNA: TGTGCCAGCAGTTTACTCCCTGGGGGGGAGCAGTACTTC

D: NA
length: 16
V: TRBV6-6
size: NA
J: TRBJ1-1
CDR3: CASSYSPGPSDTEAFF
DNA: TGTGCCAGCAGTTACTCTCCAGGGCCCTCCGACACTGAAGCTTTCTTT

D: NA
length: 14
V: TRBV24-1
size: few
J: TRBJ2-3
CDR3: CATSEGKSTDTQYF
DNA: TGTGCCACCAGTGAGGGCAAAAGCACAGATACGCAGTATTTT

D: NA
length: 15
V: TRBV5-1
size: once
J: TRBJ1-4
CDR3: CASSLVGPTNEKLFF
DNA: TGCGCCAGCAGCTTGGTGGGGCCAACTAATGAAAAACTGTTTTTT

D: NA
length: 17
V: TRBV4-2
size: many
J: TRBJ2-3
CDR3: CASSQEVGAFPRDTQYF
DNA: TGTGCCAGCAGCCAAGAGGTCGGGGCTTTCCCCCGTGATACGCAGTATTTT

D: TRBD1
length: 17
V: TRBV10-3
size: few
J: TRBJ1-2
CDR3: CAISDPATRQGNYGYTF
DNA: TGTGCCATCAGTGACCCTGCCACCAGACAGGGAAACTATGGCTACACCTTC

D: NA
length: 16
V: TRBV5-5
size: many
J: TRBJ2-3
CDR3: CASSLLGNAGTDTQYF
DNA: TGTGCCAGCAGCTTGCTGGGTAACGCAGGCACAGATACGCAGTATTTT

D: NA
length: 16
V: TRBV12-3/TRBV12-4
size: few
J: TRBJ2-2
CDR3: CASSPGDVANTGELFF
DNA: TGTGCCAGCAGCCCGGGGGACGTGGCGAACACCGGGGAGCTGTTTTTT

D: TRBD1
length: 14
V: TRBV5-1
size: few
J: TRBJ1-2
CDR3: CASRTDRGRVGYTF
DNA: TGCGCCAGCCGCACGGACAGGGGCAGGGTTGGCTACACCTTC

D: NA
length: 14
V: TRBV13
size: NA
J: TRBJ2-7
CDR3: CASSLDEQPYEQYF
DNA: TGTGCCAGCAGCTTAGATGAACAGCCCTACGAGCAGTACTTC

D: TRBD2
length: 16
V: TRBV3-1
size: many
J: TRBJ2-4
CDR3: CASSQDLLAGKNIQYF
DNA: TGTGCCAGCAGCCAAGATCTACTAGCGGGAAAAAACATTCAGTACTTC

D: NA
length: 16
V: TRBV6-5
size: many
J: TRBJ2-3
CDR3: CASSQFGVSVSDTQYF
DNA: TGTGCCAGCAGTCAGTTCGGAGTATCCGTCTCAGATACGCAGTATTTT

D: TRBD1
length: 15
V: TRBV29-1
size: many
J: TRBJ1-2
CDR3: CSVGTLGTGGIGYTF
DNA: TGCAGCGTTGGGACACTTGGGACAGGAGGAATTGGCTACACCTTC

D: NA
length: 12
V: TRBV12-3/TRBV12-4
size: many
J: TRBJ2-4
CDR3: CASSPAKNIQYF
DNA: TGTGCCAGCAGCCCAGCCAAAAACATTCAGTACTTC

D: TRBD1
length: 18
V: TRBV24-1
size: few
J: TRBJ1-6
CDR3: CATSDSGQGLRRNSPLHF
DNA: TGTGCCACCAGTGATTCCGGACAGGGCCTGCGCCGTAATTCACCCCTCCACTTT

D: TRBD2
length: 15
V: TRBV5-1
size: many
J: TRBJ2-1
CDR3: CASSLGSGLYNEQFF
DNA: TGCGCCAGCAGCTTGGGTAGCGGGCTTTACAATGAGCAGTTCTTC

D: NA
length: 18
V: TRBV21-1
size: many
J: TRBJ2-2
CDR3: CASSKSGREIPNTGELFF
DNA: TGTGCCAGCAGCAAATCCGGCAGGGAGATCCCTAACACCGGGGAGCTGTTTTTT

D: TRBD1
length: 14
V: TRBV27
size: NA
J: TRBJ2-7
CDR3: CASSFRDRTYEQYF
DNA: TGTGCCAGCAGTTTCCGGGACAGGACCTACGAGCAGTACTTC

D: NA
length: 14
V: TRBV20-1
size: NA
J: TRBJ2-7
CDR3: CSAPAGLASYEQYF
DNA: TGCAGTGCCCCGGCCGGGCTCGCCTCCTACGAGCAGTACTTC

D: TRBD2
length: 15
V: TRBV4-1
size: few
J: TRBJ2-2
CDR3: CASSQETGGTGELFF
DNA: TGCGCCAGCAGCCAAGAAACGGGGGGGACCGGGGAGCTGTTTTTT

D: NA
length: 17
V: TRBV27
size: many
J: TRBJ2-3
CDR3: CASSPGATAASTDTQYF
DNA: TGTGCCAGCAGTCCGGGAGCGACAGCTGCTAGCACAGATACGCAGTATTTT

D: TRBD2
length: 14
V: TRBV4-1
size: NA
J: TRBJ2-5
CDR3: CASSQESGVETQYF
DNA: TGCGCCAGCAGCCAAGAGAGCGGGGTCGAGACCCAGTACTTC

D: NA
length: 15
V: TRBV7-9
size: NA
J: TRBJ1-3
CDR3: CASSPAGESGNTIYF
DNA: TGTGCCAGCAGCCCAGCAGGAGAGTCTGGAAACACCATATATTTT

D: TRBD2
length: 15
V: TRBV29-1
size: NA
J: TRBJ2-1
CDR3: CSAESGGGINNEQFF
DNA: TGCAGCGCTGAAAGCGGCGGGGGGATAAACAATGAGCAGTTCTTC

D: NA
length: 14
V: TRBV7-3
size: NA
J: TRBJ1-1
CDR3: CASSPLGAPTEAFF
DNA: TGTGCCAGCAGTCCTTTGGGGGCCCCCACTGAAGCTTTCTTT

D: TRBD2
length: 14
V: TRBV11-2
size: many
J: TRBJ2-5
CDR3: CASSSTSDQETQYF
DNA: TGTGCCAGCAGCTCCACTAGCGACCAAGAGACCCAGTACTTC

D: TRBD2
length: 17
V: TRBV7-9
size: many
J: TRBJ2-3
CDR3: CASSPPGLAGETDTQYF
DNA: TGTGCCAGCAGCCCACCGGGACTAGCGGGGGAAACAGATACGCAGTATTTT

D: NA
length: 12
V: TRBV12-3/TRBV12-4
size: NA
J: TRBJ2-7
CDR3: CASSFVRAEQYF
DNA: TGTGCCAGCAGTTTCGTGAGGGCCGAGCAGTACTTC

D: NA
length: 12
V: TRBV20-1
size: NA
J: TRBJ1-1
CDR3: CSARHTSPEAFF
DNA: TGCAGTGCTAGACACACATCCCCTGAAGCTTTCTTT

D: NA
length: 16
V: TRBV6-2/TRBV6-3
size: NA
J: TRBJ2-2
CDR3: CASSYSRGANTGELFF
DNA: TGTGCCAGCAGTTACTCACGGGGAGCGAACACCGGGGAGCTGTTTTTT

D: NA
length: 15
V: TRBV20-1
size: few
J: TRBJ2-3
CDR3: CSARVGTFSTDTQYF
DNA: TGCAGTGCTAGAGTCGGGACGTTTAGCACAGATACGCAGTATTTT

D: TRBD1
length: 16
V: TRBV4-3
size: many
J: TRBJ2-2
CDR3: CASSQDTGGVTGELFF
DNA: TGCGCCAGCAGCCAAGATACAGGGGGCGTCACCGGGGAGCTGTTTTTT

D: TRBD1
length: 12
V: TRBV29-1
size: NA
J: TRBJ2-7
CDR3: CSVLTGVHEQYF
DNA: TGCAGCGTATTGACAGGGGTCCACGAGCAGTACTTC

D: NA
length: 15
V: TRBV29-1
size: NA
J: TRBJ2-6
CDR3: CSVGGLNSGANVLTF
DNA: TGCAGCGTTGGCGGCCTTAACTCTGGGGCCAACGTCCTGACTTTC

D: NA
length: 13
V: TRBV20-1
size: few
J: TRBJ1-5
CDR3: CSADDRLGQPQHF
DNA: TGCAGTGCGGACGACAGGCTGGGTCAGCCCCAGCATTTT